This TCR beta chain is from a study of OX40 agonist ivuxolimab in advanced cancers. Across the whole study: The study treated patients with ivuxolimab, an agonistic anti-OX40 (CD134) antibody.

The study, taken as a whole, reports: Near-lowest levels of clonal expansion characterized partial responders at 0.1-3.0 mg/kg. Among expanded peripheral T cells, antigen specificity went undetermined.

On this clone itself: Antigen specificity is unknown.

Sequenced by immunoSEQ multiplex PCR; TCRdb stores in-frame clones only, minus some. There are around 34,000 clones in the sample; 81% occur only once, and over 1.1% lies in the top ten. This TCR was sampled from an adult with an advanced solid tumor such as melanoma, head and neck, liver or kidney cancer. Here the sequenced sample was CD4+ or CD8+ T cells sorted from blood, taken in a trial of the OX40 agonist ivuxolimab.

In DNA, the CDR3 is TGTGCCAGCTCACCCGAATCGACAGGGGCCGGATACACTGAAGCTTTCTTT. Its protein is CASSPESTGAGYTEAFF. This rearrangement joins TRBV18 to TRBJ1-1; TRBD1 matches 8 bases. Trimming cost V 3 bases and J 3 bases; bases outside gene matches: 12. Germline values: CDR1 KGHSH, CDR2 LQKENI. The CDR3 has 17 amino acids.